The next 28 T cell receptor beta chains were all read from a single sample in a study of OX40 agonist ivuxolimab in advanced cancers. Method: immunoSEQ multiplex PCR; TCRdb's copy keeps in-frame clones and lacks some. The sample consists of under 85,000 clones, approximately 91% of them appearing once. The sample in question was CD4+ or CD8+ T cells sorted from blood, obtained in a trial of the OX40 agonist ivuxolimab. These receptors all come from an adult with an advanced solid tumor such as melanoma, head and neck, liver or kidney cancer.

This clone has just one count. This chain connects TRBV10-3 to TRBJ2-1, with 15 bases lining up with TRBD2. The V gene's germline CDR1 is ENHRY and CDR2 SYGVKD. The CDR3 has 18 residues. V lost 4 bases to trimming and J lost 9 bases; unmatched junction nucleotides: 13. The CDR3 region is CAISGIGLAGGPDGEQFF. The CDR3 nucleotides are TGTGCCATCAGTGGGATCGGACTAGCGGGAGGGCCGGACGGTGAGCAGTTCTTC.

V is TRBV15 and J is TRBJ2-1; D is perhaps TRBD2 (7 bases). The CDR3 runs to 17 residues. Germline CDR1 and CDR2: LNHNV and YYDKDF (reference sequence). The V end was cut by 5 bases, the J end by 6 bases, with 23 bases between. The DNA for the CDR3 is TGTGCCACCAGCCTTCGGTCTAGCGGCACAGGGATCAATGAGCAGTTCTTC. Amino acid sequence: CATSLRSSGTGINEQFF. Variable domain in full (rest from reference TRBV15 and TRBJ2-1): DAMVIQNPRYQVTQFGKPVTLSCSQTLNHNVMYWYQQKSSQAPKLLFHYYDKDFNNEADTPDNFQSRRPNTSFCFLDIRSPGLGDTAMYLCATSLRSSGTGINEQFFGPGTRLTVL.

This clone was found once. The chain employs TRBV6-5 and TRBJ1-2, with D unresolved. Germline V gives CDR1 MNHEY, CDR2 SVGAGI. CDR3 length equals 13 residues. Trimming pared 6 bases from V and 1 base from J, leaving 9 bases between. The CDR3 loop is CASSREINYGYTF. DNA of the CDR3: TGTGCCAGCAGCCGGGAAATTAACTATGGCTACACCTTC.

This clone was seen more than once but under ten times. This rearrangement joins TRBV11-2 to TRBJ2-2; 9 nucleotides match TRBD1. Germline V gives CDR1 SGHAT, CDR2 FQNNGV. V gave up 5 bases and J gave up 1 base; unmatched junction bases: 5. The CDR3 totals 16 residues. The CDR3 region is CASSPGQGMNTGELFF. The CDR3 DNA follows: TGTGCCAGCAGCCCCGGACAGGGGATGAACACCGGGGAGCTGTTTTTT.

CDR3 residues: CASSRAVGETQYF. For the CDR3, the DNA is TGTGCCAGCAGCCGCGCCGTTGGAGAGACCCAGTACTTC. The J gene is TRBJ2-5, the V gene TRBV7-9; D remains unclear. V lost 5 bases to trimming and J lost 4 bases, with 11 bases between them. Germline CDR1 reads SEHNR; CDR2 reads FQNEAQ (reference sequence). The CDR3 extends over 13 amino acids.

The V call is TRBV19, the J call TRBJ2-3; maybe TRBD2 (6 bases). V was cut by 3 bases and J by 2 bases, with 9 bases left in between. The CDR3 spans 14 residues. Germline CDR1 reads LNHDA; CDR2 reads SQIVND (reference sequence). CDR3 loop: CASSILATTDTQYF. Here the CDR3 DNA reads TGTGCCAGTAGTATTCTAGCGACCACAGATACGCAGTATTTT.

DNA for the CDR3: TGTGCCAGCAGTTTGGAGGGTTGGAATGAGCAGTTCTTC. Translating gives CASSLEGWNEQFF. The chain combines TRBV6-4 with TRBJ2-1; D might be TRBD2 (6 bases). Trimming took 5 bases from V and 7 from J, leaving 12 bases between them. CDR3 length: 13 residues. The V gene's germline CDR1 is MRHNA and CDR2 SNTAGT.

The chain employs TRBV5-1 and TRBJ2-7; D call uncertain. Trimming stripped 4 bases from V and 2 bases from J, with 13 bases between. The CDR3 length is 14 residues. The germline CDR1 and CDR2 sequences are SGHRS and YFSETQ. CDR3 amino acids: CASSLTADTYEQYF. The CDR3 nucleotides read TGCGCCAGCAGCCTAACGGCAGACACCTACGAGCAGTACTTC. Full variable domain (missing parts from reference TRBV5-1 and TRBJ2-7): KAGVTQTPRYLIKTRGQQVTLSCSPISGHRSVSWYQQTPGQGLQFLFEYFSETQRNKGNFPGRFSGRQFSNSRSEMNVSTLELGDSALYLCASSLTADTYEQYFGPGTRLTVT.

This sequence joins TRBV28 and TRBJ2-4, with TRBD1 as a possible D gene (6 bases). The V and J ends lost 2 bases and 7 bases respectively, with 9 bases between them. The length of the CDR3 is 13 residues. CDR1 is MDHEN and CDR2 is SYDVKM in the germline V gene. The CDR3 region is CASSLGGPNIQYF. Written as DNA, the CDR3 is TGTGCCAGCAGTTTAGGGGGCCCGAACATTCAGTACTTC.

With respect to this clone: Other DNA sequences in this sample translate to the same CDR3. The chain combines TRBV11-2 with TRBJ2-1; 13 bases are shared with TRBD2. The CDR3 is 16 amino acids. Per the germline V gene, CDR1 is SGHAT and CDR2 is FQNNGV. The V and J ends lost 6 bases and 4 bases, in that order; junction bases with no gene match: 6. The CDR3 loop is CASRRTSGSTYNEQFF. CDR3 in DNA: TGTGCCAGCAGGCGGACTAGCGGGAGTACTTACAATGAGCAGTTCTTC. The variable domain in full, completed from reference TRBV11-2 and TRBJ2-1, reads EAGVAQSPRYKIIEKRQSVAFWCNPISGHATLYWYQQILGQGPKLLIQFQNNGVVDDSQLPKDRFSAERLKGVDSTLKIQPAKLEDSAVYLCASRRTSGSTYNEQFFGPGTRLTVL.

The chain uses TRBV6-5 and TRBJ1-2; D call uncertain. Germline V lookup: CDR1 MNHEY, CDR2 SVGAGI. The CDR3 consists of 12 residues. V was cut by 5 bases and J by 1 base, with 5 bases left in between. CDR3 bases: TGTGCCAGCAGTGGGAGTAACTATGGCTACACCTTC. Translation gives CASSGSNYGYTF.

The chain has TRBV7-8 and TRBJ2-5; TRBD2 matches 11 bases. Germline loops: CDR1 SGHVS, CDR2 FQNEAQ. The V segment lost 1 base and the J segment 5 bases; nucleotides outside the gene matches: 3. CDR3 length: 15 amino acids. The CDR3 region has the DNA TGTGCCAGCAGCTTAGTCGTAGCGGGGGGGGAGACCCAGTACTTC. Amino acid sequence: CASSLVVAGGETQYF.

The rearrangement joins TRBV5-4 to TRBJ1-4, with D unresolved. V dropped 4 bases and J dropped 8 bases, with 9 bases sitting between them. The CDR3 extends over 12 amino acids. Germline values: CDR1 SGHNT, CDR2 YYREEE (reference sequence). The chain's CDR3 is CASSRETEKLFF. Written as DNA, the CDR3 is TGTGCCAGCAGCAGGGAGACCGAAAAACTGTTTTTT.

This clone was detected only once. This chain connects TRBV27 to TRBJ1-1; D is perhaps TRBD1 (6 bases). Trimming cost V 6 bases and J 5 bases, with 22 bases left between them. This CDR3 contains 16 residues. From germline, CDR1 is MNHEY and CDR2 SMNVEV (reference sequence). The CDR3 nucleotides read TGTGCCAGCAGGCGTGGGACAAGCAATGTGGGGACTGAAGCTTTCTTT. Protein: CASRRGTSNVGTEAFF.

The chain recombines TRBV9 with TRBJ2-1; D call uncertain. The V gene lost 0 bases and the J gene lost 2 bases, with 9 bases spanning the gap. The CDR3 runs 15 residues. Germline V gene data show CDR1 as SGDLS and CDR2 as YYNGEE. The CDR3 DNA reads TGTGCCAGCAGCGTAGATGGCGGTACCTACAATGAGCAGTTCTTC. This translates into CASSVDGGTYNEQFF.

V is TRBV7-9 and J is TRBJ1-5, with D uncertain. The CDR3 sequence is 16 residues long. Trimming shortened V by 3 bases and J by 4 bases, and 16 bases separated the two germline ends. CDR1 SEHNR and CDR2 FQNEAQ come from the germline V gene (reference sequence). The CDR3 bases are TGTGCCAGCAGCTTGTTCGGGAGATACGGTAATCAGCCCCAGCATTTT. As protein: CASSLFGRYGNQPQHF. Variable domain in full (rest from reference TRBV7-9 and TRBJ1-5): DTGVSQNPRHKITKRGQNVTFRCDPISEHNRLYWYRQTLGQGPEFLTYFQNEAQLEKSRLLSDRFSAERPKGSFSTLEIQRTEQGDSAMYLCASSLFGRYGNQPQHFGDGTRLSIL.

The gene calls are TRBV19 and TRBJ2-7; D ambiguous. This CDR3 has 12 amino acids. Germline assignment: CDR1 LNHDA and CDR2 SQIVND (reference sequence). The V gene lost 4 bases and the J gene lost 3 bases, with 7 bases spanning the gap. The CDR3 bases are TGTGCCAGTAGTAGCCCGCACTACGAGCAGTACTTC. Translating it yields CASSSPHYEQYF.

This clone is a singleton in its sample. The V and J genes are TRBV14 and TRBJ1-4, with 7 bases matching TRBD1. Germline CDR1 is SGHDN and CDR2 is FVKESK. V dropped 1 base and J dropped 8; count of bases not matched to a gene: 1. The CDR3 spans 13 residues. The chain's CDR3 is CASSQVTGEKLFF. DNA of the CDR3: TGTGCCAGCAGCCAAGTGACAGGGGAAAAACTGTTTTTT.

The chain combines TRBV27 with TRBJ2-7; 8 bases are a match to TRBD2. The V segment lost 6 bases and the J segment 2 bases; nucleotides outside the gene matches: 6. Per germline, CDR1 MNHEY and CDR2 SMNVEV (reference sequence). The CDR3 covers 14 residues. CDR3: CASRRAGVAYEQYF. As DNA, the CDR3 is TGTGCCAGCAGACGAGCGGGAGTAGCCTACGAGCAGTACTTC.

The chain couples TRBV28 to TRBJ1-5; TRBD1 matches at 8 bases. The CDR3 spans 14 residues. Germline assignment: CDR1 MDHEN and CDR2 SYDVKM. After removal of 2 bases from V and 6 bases from J, the junction contained 3 bases not matched to a gene. CDR3 residues: CASSLQGAFQPQHF. CDR3 in DNA: TGTGCCAGCAGTTTACAGGGGGCTTTTCAGCCCCAGCATTTT.

The rearrangement links TRBV5-1 to TRBJ2-2, with no clear D. This CDR3 has 12 amino acids. V was clipped by 5 bases and J by 2 bases, with 4 bases between them. Germline CDR1 SGHRS, CDR2 YFSETQ. The CDR3 region has the DNA TGCGCCAGCAGTGAAAACACCGGGGAGCTGTTTTTT. This encodes CASSENTGELFF.

The chain recombines TRBV19 with TRBJ1-2; D is unclear. This CDR3 has 13 amino acids. CDR1 and CDR2 from the germline V gene are LNHDA and SQIVND (reference sequence). The V end was cut by 7 bases, the J end by 2 bases, with 11 bases between. The CDR3 sequence is CASTLIGNYGYTF. For the CDR3, the DNA is TGTGCCAGTACCCTAATAGGGAACTATGGCTACACCTTC.

The rearrangement joins TRBV10-3 to TRBJ1-5, with 9 bases that match TRBD1. The CDR3 totals 16 residues. The J segment lost 7 bases and the V segment lost 1 base, leaving 8 bases of the junction unmatched. CDR1 ENHRY and CDR2 SYGVKD come from the germline V gene. The CDR3 nucleotides read TGTGCCATCAGTGAGTTGGGACAGGGAAGGGGACAGCCCCAGCATTTT. This codes for CAISELGQGRGQPQHF.

V usage is TRBV11-1 and J usage is TRBJ1-1; D uncertain. Germline V gene sequence: CDR1 SGHAT, CDR2 FQDESV (reference sequence). V was trimmed by 3 bases and J by 4 bases, leaving 21 bases between them. This CDR3 is 17 amino acids long. The CDR3 is CASSFIQRAQRGTEAFF. The CDR3, as DNA: TGTGCCAGCAGCTTCATTCAGCGGGCTCAACGTGGCACTGAAGCTTTCTTT.

This chain connects TRBV29-1 to TRBJ2-1; no firm D call. The germline gives CDR1 SQVTM, CDR2 ANQGSEA. V was trimmed by 4 bases and J by 8 bases, leaving 9 bases between them. This CDR3 has 11 residues. The CDR3 DNA reads TGCAGCGTTGTCAGTGTTTATGAGCAGTTCTTC. It encodes CSVVSVYEQFF.

The CDR3: CASSVRSFQTSGDTGELFF. The CDR3 DNA sequence: TGTGCCAGCAGCGTCCGGTCGTTTCAGACTAGCGGGGACACCGGGGAGCTGTTTTTT. V gene TRBV9 combines with J gene TRBJ2-2; the match to TRBD2 covers 11 bases. Germline V CDR1 and CDR2: SGDLS, YYNGEE. This CDR3 contains 19 residues. The J segment lost 3 bases and the V segment lost 2 bases, leaving 12 bases of the junction unmatched.

V gene TRBV27 combines with J gene TRBJ2-3; possible D gene TRBD2, 6 bases. This CDR3 has 14 residues. The V end lost 5 bases, the J end lost 2 bases, and 11 bases lay between the germline ends. Germline CDR1 and CDR2: MNHEY and SMNVEV (reference sequence). This CDR3 reads CASSPRTITDTQYF. The CDR3 region has the DNA TGTGCCAGCAGTCCAAGGACTATCACAGATACGCAGTATTTT.

The gene calls are TRBV10-2 and TRBJ2-6; D gene ambiguous. Germline CDR1 and CDR2: WSHSY and SAAADI. The germline V and J ends were trimmed by 2 bases and 0 bases, with 8 bases remaining between them. The CDR3 covers 16 residues. In nucleotides, the CDR3 is TGCGCCAGCAGTGAGGTTGGCTTCTCTGGGGCCAACGTCCTGACTTTC. Its translation is CASSEVGFSGANVLTF.